This TCR beta chain comes out of a study of shared clonotypes between healthy human individuals. About the research overall: Donors had three CD4 naive, three CD4 memory, two CD8 naive and one CD8 memory plate apiece.

The material for each subset, its genomic DNA, was split evenly across several immunoSEQ plates. The assay was immunoSEQ multiplex PCR, and TCRdb's table has in-frame clones only and misses some. This table has around 1.4 million clones, just under 99% appearing once. There are 15 residues in the CDR3. Trimming at V came to 5 bases and at J to 5 bases, leaving 9 bases not matched to a gene. CDR1 is SGHTA and CDR2 is FQGTGA in the germline V gene. The donor population consisted of healthy HIV-negative adults with no recent acute infections or vaccinations. The authors divided CD4+ cells into CD45RA+ naive and CD45RA-negative memory subsets.

V is TRBV7-3 and J is TRBJ2-1; TRBD1 aligns across 7 bases. What was sequenced was naive CD4+ T cells sorted from blood. Subset denoted: CD45RA+ positively selected. The sequence came from a man younger than 45 in good health. The CDR3 DNA follows: TGTGCCAGCAGCGCCGTGCCAGGGGGTCACAATGAGCAGTTCTTC. Translation: CASSAVPGGHNEQFF.